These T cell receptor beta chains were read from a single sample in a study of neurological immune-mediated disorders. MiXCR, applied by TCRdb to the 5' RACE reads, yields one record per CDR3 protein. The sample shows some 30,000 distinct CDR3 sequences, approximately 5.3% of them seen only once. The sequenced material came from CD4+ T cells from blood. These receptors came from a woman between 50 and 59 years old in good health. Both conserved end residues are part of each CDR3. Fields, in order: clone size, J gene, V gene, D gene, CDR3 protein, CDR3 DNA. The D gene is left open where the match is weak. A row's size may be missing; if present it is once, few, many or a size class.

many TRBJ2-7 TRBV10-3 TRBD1 CAIMTGSGDYEQYF TGTGCCATCATGACAGGGAGTGGGGACTACGAGCAGTACTTC
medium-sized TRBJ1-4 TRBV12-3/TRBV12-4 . CASSLSGVAEKLFF TGTGCCAGCAGTTTATCGGGGGTAGCTGAAAAACTGTTTTTT
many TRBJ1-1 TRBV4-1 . CASSQDRDTEAFF TGCGCCAGCAGCCAAGATAGGGACACTGAAGCTTTCTTT
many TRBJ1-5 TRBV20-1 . CSASSGSNQPQHF TGCAGTGCCTCGAGCGGTAGCAATCAGCCCCAGCATTTT
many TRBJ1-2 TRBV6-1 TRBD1 CASSGGQGLHYGYTF TGTGCCAGCAGCGGTGGACAGGGCCTTCACTATGGCTACACCTTC
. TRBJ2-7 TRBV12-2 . CASRLNFSKTYEQYF TGTGCAAGTCGCTTAAACTTCTCTAAAACCTACGAGCAGTACTTC
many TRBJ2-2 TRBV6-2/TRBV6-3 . CASSYWSKNWATGELFF TGTGCCAGCAGTTACTGGTCCAAAAACTGGGCCACCGGGGAGCTGTTTTTT
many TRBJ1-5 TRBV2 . CASSSHVNQPQHF TGTGCCAGCAGTTCACACGTCAATCAGCCCCAGCATTTT
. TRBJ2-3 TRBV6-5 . CASSGTYATDTQYF TGTGCCAGCAGTGGGACCTATGCCACAGATACGCAGTATTTT
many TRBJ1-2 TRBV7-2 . CASSLFRDGYTF TGTGCCAGCAGCCTGTTCCGGGACGGCTACACCTTC
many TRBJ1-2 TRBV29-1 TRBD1 CSVEGTTGGGGYTF TGCAGCGTTGAGGGTACGACAGGAGGGGGCGGCTACACCTTC
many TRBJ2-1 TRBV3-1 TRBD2 CASSPSGTSGIYNEQFF TGTGCCAGCAGCCCGTCAGGGACTAGCGGGATCTACAATGAGCAGTTCTTC
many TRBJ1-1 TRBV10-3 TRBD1 CAISEPIIRDRASNTEAFF TGTGCCATCAGTGAGCCCATAATTCGAGACAGGGCTTCTAACACTGAAGCTTTCTTT
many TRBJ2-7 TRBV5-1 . CASSLAISGVYEQYF TGCGCCAGCAGCTTGGCCATTTCCGGGGTCTACGAGCAGTACTTC
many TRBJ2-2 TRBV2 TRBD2 CASSGLAGSTGELFF TGTGCCAGCAGTGGGCTAGCGGGGTCCACCGGGGAGCTGTTTTTT
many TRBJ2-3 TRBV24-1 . CATSDFGQTQYF TGTGCCACCAGTGATTTTGGACAGACGCAGTATTTT
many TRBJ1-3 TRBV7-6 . CASSLGTSSSGNTIYF TGTGCCAGCAGCTTAGGGACAAGCAGCTCTGGAAACACCATATATTTT
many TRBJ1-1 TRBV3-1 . CASRDNMNTEAFF TGTGCCAGCAGGGACAACATGAACACTGAAGCTTTCTTT
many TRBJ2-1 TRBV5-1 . CASSLAGGNSYNEQFF TGCGCCAGCAGCTTGGCCGGAGGGAACTCCTACAATGAGCAGTTCTTC
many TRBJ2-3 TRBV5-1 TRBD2 CASSSRTSGVSTDTQYF TGCGCCAGCAGCTCAAGGACTAGCGGGGTTAGCACAGATACGCAGTATTTT
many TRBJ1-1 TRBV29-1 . CSVDPTGMNTEAFF TGCAGCGTCGACCCGACCGGTATGAACACTGAAGCTTTCTTT
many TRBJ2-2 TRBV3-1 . CASSQVNPQSAGELFF TGTGCCAGCAGCCAAGTAAACCCCCAGAGCGCCGGGGAGCTGTTTTTT
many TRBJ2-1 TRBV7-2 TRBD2 CASTSGGSGNEQFF TGTGCCAGCACTAGCGGGGGGAGTGGCAATGAGCAGTTCTTC
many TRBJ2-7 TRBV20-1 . CSSQGEAYEQYF TGCAGTAGTCAGGGAGAGGCCTACGAGCAGTACTTC
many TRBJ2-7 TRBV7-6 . CASSLGGQSEQYF TGTGCCAGCAGCTTAGGCGGACAGTCCGAGCAGTACTTC
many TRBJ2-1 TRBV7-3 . CATASRPASYNEQFF TGTGCCACCGCATCCCGGCCGGCCTCCTACAATGAGCAGTTCTTC
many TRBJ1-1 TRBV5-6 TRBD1 CASSPTDRGSEAFF TGTGCCAGCAGCCCAACTGACAGGGGTTCTGAAGCTTTCTTT
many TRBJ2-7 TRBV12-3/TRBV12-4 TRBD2 CASSSVGAGVSYEQYF TGTGCCAGCAGTTCCGTCGGAGCGGGAGTCTCCTACGAGCAGTACTTC
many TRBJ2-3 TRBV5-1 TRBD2 CASSRPIGLAVDTQYF TGCGCCAGCAGCAGACCCATTGGACTAGCGGTAGATACGCAGTATTTT
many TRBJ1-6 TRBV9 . CASSEGPGRNSPLHF TGTGCCAGCAGCGAGGGGCCAGGTCGCAACTCACCCCTCCACTTT
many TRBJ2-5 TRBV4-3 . CASSTPWDITSGETQYF TGCGCCAGCAGCACACCTTGGGACATAACATCGGGGGAGACCCAGTACTTC
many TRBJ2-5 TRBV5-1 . CASSLGAETQYF TGCGCCAGCAGCCTGGGAGCGGAGACCCAGTACTTC
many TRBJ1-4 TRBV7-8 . CASSLSQGEKLFF TGTGCCAGCAGCTTATCCCAGGGTGAAAAACTGTTTTTT
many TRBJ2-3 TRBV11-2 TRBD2 CATRRLAGGHDTQYF TGTGCAACCAGGAGGCTAGCGGGGGGGCATGATACGCAGTATTTT
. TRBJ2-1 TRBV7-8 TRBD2 CASSARLAGVYNEQFF TGTGCCAGCAGCGCTCGACTAGCGGGAGTTTACAATGAGCAGTTCTTC
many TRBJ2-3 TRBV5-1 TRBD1 CASSLDGQVSTDTQYF TGCGCCAGCAGCTTGGACGGACAGGTTAGCACAGATACGCAGTATTTT
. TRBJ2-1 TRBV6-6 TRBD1 CASSSPGQGGDEQFF TGTGCCAGCAGCTCCCCGGGACAGGGGGGCGATGAGCAGTTCTTC
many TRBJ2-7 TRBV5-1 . CASSSNLDEQYF TGCGCCAGCAGCTCAAATCTAGACGAGCAGTACTTC
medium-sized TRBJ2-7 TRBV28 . CASSFRVNPYEQYF TGTGCCAGCAGTTTCCGAGTTAACCCCTACGAGCAGTACTTC
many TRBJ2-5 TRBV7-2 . CASSLGPVPQETQYF TGTGCCAGCAGCTTAGGCCCGGTCCCCCAAGAGACCCAGTACTTC
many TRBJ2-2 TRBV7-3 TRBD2 CASRPGGVNTGELFF TGTGCCAGCAGACCTGGGGGGGTGAACACCGGGGAGCTGTTTTTT
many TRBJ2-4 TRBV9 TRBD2 CASSSGGTRAKNIQYF TGTGCCAGCAGCTCCGGGGGGACCCGAGCCAAAAACATTCAGTACTTC
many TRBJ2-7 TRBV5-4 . CASSRGAGDTYEQYF TGTGCCAGCAGCCGGGGGGCAGGGGACACCTACGAGCAGTACTTC
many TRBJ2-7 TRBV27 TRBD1 CASRPGQGPYEQYF TGTGCCAGCAGGCCGGGACAGGGGCCCTACGAGCAGTACTTC
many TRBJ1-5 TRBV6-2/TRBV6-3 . CASSYSWGFEIKPQHF TGTGCCAGCAGTTACTCCTGGGGGTTCGAGATCAAGCCCCAGCATTTT
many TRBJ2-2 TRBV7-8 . CASSAGPDTGELFF TGTGCCAGCAGCGCGGGACCTGACACCGGGGAGCTGTTTTTT
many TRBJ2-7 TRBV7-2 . CASSLVGGRSSYEQYF TGTGCCAGCAGCTTAGTTGGGGGGAGGTCCTCCTACGAGCAGTACTTC
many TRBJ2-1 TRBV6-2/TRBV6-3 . CASASLGSSYNEQFF TGTGCCAGCGCATCCTTGGGGAGCTCCTACAATGAGCAGTTCTTC